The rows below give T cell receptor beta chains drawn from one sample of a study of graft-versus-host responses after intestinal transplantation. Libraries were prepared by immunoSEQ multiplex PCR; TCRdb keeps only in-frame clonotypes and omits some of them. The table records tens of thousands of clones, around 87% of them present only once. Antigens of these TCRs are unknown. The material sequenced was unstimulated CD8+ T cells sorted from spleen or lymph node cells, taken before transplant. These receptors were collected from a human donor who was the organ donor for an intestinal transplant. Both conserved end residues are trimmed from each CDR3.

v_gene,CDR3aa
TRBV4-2,ASSQEGGTGELF
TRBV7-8,ASSFKIPAGSSTDTQY
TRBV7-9,ASTLAGANYGYT
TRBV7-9,ASSTPSLQITDTQY
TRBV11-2,ASSSRGTEYRYT
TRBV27,ASSPGGPIIYGYT
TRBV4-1,ASRGENTGELF
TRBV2,ASTPIPQRSNQPQH
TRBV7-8,ASSRPPSGGGMDTQY
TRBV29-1,SVISNRFL
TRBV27,ASSSGANTEAF
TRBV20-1,SARTVNIQY
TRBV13,ASSLLSSGNTIY
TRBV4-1,ASSQVPGQVYNEQF
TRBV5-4,ASSENRGLEAF
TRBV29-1,SVEFGRGSTDTQY
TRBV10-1,ATADRSADTQY
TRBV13,ASSGGTSPSLGQY
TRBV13,ASSSIQTGLGEAF
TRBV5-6,ASSLDWTISRSPLH
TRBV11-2,ASSLFGSESDEAF
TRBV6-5,ASSYSFGNEQF
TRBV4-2,ASSRSEFSAGGGETQY